This T cell receptor (beta chain) is from a study of control samples from healthy donors and cancer patients. Sequenced by immunoSEQ multiplex PCR; TCRdb stores in-frame clones only, minus some. There are about 130,000 clones in the sample; just under 95% occur only once, and approximately 4% lies in the top ten. This CDR3 comprises 17 residues. The ends lost 5 bases at V and 6 bases at J; junction bases unmatched: 15. CDR1 is SEHNR, CDR2 FQNEAQ, per germline (reference sequence). The specimen sequenced was blood. The rearrangement uses TRBV7-9 and TRBJ2-1; 8 bases are a match to TRBD1. This clonotype was obtained from a man aged 25 to 40 in good health. CDR3 protein: CASSPARTGYQVNEQFF. The CDR3 bases are TGTGCCAGCAGCCCCGCCCGGACAGGGTATCAGGTCAATGAGCAGTTCTTC.